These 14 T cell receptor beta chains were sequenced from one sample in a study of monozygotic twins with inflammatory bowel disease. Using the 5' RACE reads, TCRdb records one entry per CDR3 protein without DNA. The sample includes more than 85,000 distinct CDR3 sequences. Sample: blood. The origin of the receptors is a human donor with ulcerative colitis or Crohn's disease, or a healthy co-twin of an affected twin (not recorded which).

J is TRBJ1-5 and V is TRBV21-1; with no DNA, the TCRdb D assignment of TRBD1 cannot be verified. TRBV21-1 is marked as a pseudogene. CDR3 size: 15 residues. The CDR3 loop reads CASSHTGQDNQPQHF.

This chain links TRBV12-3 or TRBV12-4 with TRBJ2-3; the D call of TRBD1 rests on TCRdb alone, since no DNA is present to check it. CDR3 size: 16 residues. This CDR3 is CASSPTGRGSTDTQYF.

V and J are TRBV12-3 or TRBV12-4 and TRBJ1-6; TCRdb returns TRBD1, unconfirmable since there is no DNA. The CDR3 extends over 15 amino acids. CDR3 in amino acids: CASSMGQGKDSPLHF.

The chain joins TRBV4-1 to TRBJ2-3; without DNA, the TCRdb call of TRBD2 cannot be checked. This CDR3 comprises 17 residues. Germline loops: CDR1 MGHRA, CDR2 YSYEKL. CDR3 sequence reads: CASSQVQAGVVTDTQYF.

The CDR3: CASSFSSIWRDRVYGYTF. The chain combines TRBV6-8 with TRBJ1-2; the TCRdb call, TRBD1, lacks DNA for checking. This CDR3 is built from 18 residues. Germline lookup yields CDR1 MNHGY and CDR2 SAAAGT.

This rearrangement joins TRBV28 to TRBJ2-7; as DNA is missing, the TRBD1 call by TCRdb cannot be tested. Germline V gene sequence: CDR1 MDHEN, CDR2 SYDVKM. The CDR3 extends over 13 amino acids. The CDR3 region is CASSLDQGSEQYF. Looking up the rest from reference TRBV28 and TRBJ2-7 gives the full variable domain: DVKVTQSSRYLVKRTGEKVFLECVQDMDHENMFWYRQDPGLGLRLIYFSYDVKMKEKGDIPEGYSVSREKKERFSLILESASTNQTSMYLCASSLDQGSEQYFGPGTRLTVT.

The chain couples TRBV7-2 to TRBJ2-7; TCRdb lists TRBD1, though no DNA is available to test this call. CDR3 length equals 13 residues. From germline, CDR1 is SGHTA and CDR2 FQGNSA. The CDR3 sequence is CASSPDRGREQYF.

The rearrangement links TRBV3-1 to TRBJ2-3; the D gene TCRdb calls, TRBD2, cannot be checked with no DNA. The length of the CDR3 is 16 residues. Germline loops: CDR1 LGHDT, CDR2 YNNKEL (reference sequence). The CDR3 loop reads CASSPKTLAFADTQYF.

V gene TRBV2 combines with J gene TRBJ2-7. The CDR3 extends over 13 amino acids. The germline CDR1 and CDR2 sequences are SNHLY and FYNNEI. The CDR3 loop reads CASSEEPTIEQYF. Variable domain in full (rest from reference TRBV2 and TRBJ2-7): EPEVTQTPSHQVTQMGQEVILRCVPISNHLYFYWYRQILGQKVEFLVSFYNNEISEKSEIFDDQFSVERPDGSNFTLKIRSTKLEDSAMYFCASSEEPTIEQYFGPGTRLTVT.

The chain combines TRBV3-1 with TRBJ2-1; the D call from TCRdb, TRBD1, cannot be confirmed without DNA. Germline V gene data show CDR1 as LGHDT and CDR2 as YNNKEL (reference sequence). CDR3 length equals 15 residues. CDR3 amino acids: CASSQDVSPAGEQFF.

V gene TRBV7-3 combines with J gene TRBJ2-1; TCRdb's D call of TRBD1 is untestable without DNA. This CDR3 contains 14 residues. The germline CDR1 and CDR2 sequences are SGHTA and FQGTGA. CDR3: CASSLTGGHNEQFF. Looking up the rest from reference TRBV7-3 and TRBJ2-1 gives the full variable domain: GAGVSQTPSNKVTEKGKYVELRCDPISGHTALYWYRQSLGQGPEFLIYFQGTGAADDSGLPNDRFFAVRPEGSVSTLKIQRTERGDSAVYLCASSLTGGHNEQFFGPGTRLTVL.

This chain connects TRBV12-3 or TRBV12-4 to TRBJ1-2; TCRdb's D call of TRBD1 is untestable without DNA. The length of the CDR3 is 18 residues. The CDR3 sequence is CASSLVHQDIRVNYGYTF.

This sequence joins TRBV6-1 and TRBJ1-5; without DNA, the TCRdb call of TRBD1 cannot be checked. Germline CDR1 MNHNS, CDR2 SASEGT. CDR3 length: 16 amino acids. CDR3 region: CASTPLPGQGRQPQHF.

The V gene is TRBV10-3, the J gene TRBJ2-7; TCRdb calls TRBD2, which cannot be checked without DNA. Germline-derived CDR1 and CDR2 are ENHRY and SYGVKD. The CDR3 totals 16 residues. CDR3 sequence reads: CAISESRLAGAYEQYF.